What follows is one TCR beta chain and its context. The table came from immunoSEQ multiplex PCR; TCRdb's copy has only in-frame clones and leaves some out. The profile shows nearly 30,000 clones, around nine tenths of them singletons. This entry comes from a study of blood T cell repertoires in COVID-19. This CDR3 has 15 amino acids. With 0 bases removed from V and 7 bases from J, the gap between germline ends came to 14 bases. The germline V gene encodes CDR1 SGHRS and CDR2 YFSETQ. This receptor was obtained from a man aged 70 or older with active or convalescent COVID-19. Material: peripheral blood. The chain employs TRBV5-1 and TRBJ1-5; weak D call: TRBD1 (5 bases). The CDR3, as DNA: TGCGCCAGCAGCTTGGCCGCAGGGATGGGACAGCCCCAGCATTTT. Its translation: CASSLAAGMGQPQHF.